This TCR beta chain was recorded in a study of blood T cell repertoires in COVID-19. The CDR3 covers 14 residues. With V trimmed by 3 bases and J by 4 bases, 2 bases remained unmatched. Per germline, CDR1 SGHNT and CDR2 YENEEA. Clones were read by immunoSEQ multiplex PCR, and TCRdb kept only the in-frame ones, dropping some. Of tens of thousands of clones detected, approximately 86% appear once; the ten largest clones hold over 1.3%. The sequence came from a woman in her sixties with acute or convalescent COVID-19. The rearrangement links TRBV11-3 to TRBJ2-3, with TRBD2 identical over 9 bases. Sequenced input: peripheral blood. CDR3 in DNA: TGTGCCAGCAGCTTTAGCGGGAGCCCAGATACGCAGTATTTT. Translating it yields CASSFSGSPDTQYF.